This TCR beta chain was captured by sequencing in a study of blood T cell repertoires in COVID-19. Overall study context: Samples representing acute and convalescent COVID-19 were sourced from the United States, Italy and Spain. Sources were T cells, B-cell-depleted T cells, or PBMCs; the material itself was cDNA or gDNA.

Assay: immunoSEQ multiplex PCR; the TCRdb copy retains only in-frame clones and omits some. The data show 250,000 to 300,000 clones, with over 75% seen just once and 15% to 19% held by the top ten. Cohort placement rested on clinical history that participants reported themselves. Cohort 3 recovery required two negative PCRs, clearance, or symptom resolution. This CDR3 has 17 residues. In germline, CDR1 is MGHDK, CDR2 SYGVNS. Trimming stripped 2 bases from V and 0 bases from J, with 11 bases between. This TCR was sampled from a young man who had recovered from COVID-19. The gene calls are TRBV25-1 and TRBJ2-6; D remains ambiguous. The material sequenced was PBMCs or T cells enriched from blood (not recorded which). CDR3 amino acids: CASSEASVRSGANVLTF. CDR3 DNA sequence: TGTGCCAGCAGTGAAGCCAGCGTACGCTCTGGGGCCAACGTCCTGACTTTC.